Below, 26 T cell receptor beta chains from the same sample are listed, as sequenced in a study of CD4 T cells in relation to SARS-CoV-2 and coronaviruses. Their specific antigens are unknown. Produced via immunoSEQ multiplex PCR; TCRdb's table is partial and in-frame only. This sample has some 14,000 clones, with roughly 78% found just once. The unexposed donors gave CD4+ T cells in about 2010-2019, prior to COVID-19. Isolation of CD4+ T cells took place after around 11 days in culture. Sequenced material: CD4+ T cells from PBMCs, cultured in vitro. These receptors all stem from a human donor in good health.

The rearrangement joins TRBV12-3 or TRBV12-4 to TRBJ1-1; 8 bases fit TRBD1. The CDR3 is 13 residues long. After removal of 6 bases from V and 4 bases from J, the junction contained 4 bases not matched to a gene. The CDR3 spells CASSPGQGTEAFF. DNA for the CDR3: TGTGCCAGCAGCCCCGGACAGGGCACTGAAGCTTTCTTT.

This clone was counted a single time. The chain carries TRBV5-6 and TRBJ2-2; tentative D call: TRBD1 (6 bases). Germline CDR1 and CDR2: SGHDT and YYEEEE. CDR3 length equals 15 residues. Trimming stripped 2 bases from V and 1 base from J, with 9 bases between. The CDR3 DNA reads TGTGCCAGCAGCTTCTGGACAGTGAACACCGGGGAGCTGTTTTTT. As protein: CASSFWTVNTGELFF.

The genes are TRBV30 and TRBJ2-5, with D possibly being TRBD2 (6 bases). The CDR3 contains 12 residues. Germline assignment: CDR1 GTSNPN and CDR2 SVGIG (reference sequence). The V gene lost 5 bases and the J gene lost 1 base, with 8 bases spanning the gap. DNA of the CDR3: TGTGCCTGGGACGGGAGCCAAGAGACCCAGTACTTC. It yields the protein CAWDGSQETQYF.

This clone has a handful of counts. The rearrangement joins TRBV28 to TRBJ2-2, with a weak D call TRBD1 (5 bases). CDR1 MDHEN and CDR2 SYDVKM come from the germline V gene. The length of the CDR3 is 17 residues. Trimming took off 2 bases at V and 1 base at J, with 14 bases between the two ends. This CDR3 reads CASSLAAAGQNTGELFF. The CDR3 bases are TGTGCCAGCAGTTTAGCCGCCGCAGGACAGAACACCGGGGAGCTGTTTTTT.

The chain is built from TRBV10-3 and TRBJ2-5; weak D call: TRBD2 (6 bases). The V and J ends lost 5 bases and 2 bases respectively, with 12 bases between them. The CDR3 sequence is 14 residues long. Germline values: CDR1 ENHRY, CDR2 SYGVKD. CDR3 amino acids: CAISNRGSQETQYF. Written as DNA, the CDR3 is TGTGCCATCAGTAACCGGGGGTCACAAGAGACCCAGTACTTC.

This clone was counted only a few times. The V call is TRBV30, the J call TRBJ1-1; D not resolved. Germline V gives CDR1 GTSNPN, CDR2 SVGIG (reference sequence). The CDR3 spans 15 residues. V gave up 2 bases and J gave up 5 bases, with 18 bases separating them. The CDR3 is CAWSLPTPGGTEAFF. The CDR3 DNA follows: TGTGCCTGGAGTTTACCAACCCCGGGAGGGACTGAAGCTTTCTTT.

By sample share, this clone is medium-sized. This chain uses TRBV28 with TRBJ2-3; D is perhaps TRBD1 or TRBD2 (5 bases each). V lost 5 bases to trimming and J lost 12 bases, with 18 bases between them. In germline, CDR1 is MDHEN, CDR2 SYDVKM. The CDR3 loop spans 13 amino acids. The CDR3 DNA sequence: TGTGCCAGCAGTCCTGGGGACGGTCAGGGACAGTATTTT. This encodes CASSPGDGQGQYF.

V usage is TRBV28 and J usage is TRBJ2-3; 7 bases fit TRBD2. The CDR3 sequence is 16 residues long. Germline CDR1 is MDHEN and CDR2 is SYDVKM. V lost 8 bases and J lost 2; bases outside the gene matches: 13. The CDR3 is CASPPPRAGVTDTQYF. The CDR3, as DNA: TGTGCCAGCCCCCCGCCGCGGGCGGGGGTCACAGATACGCAGTATTTT.

J is TRBJ2-7 and V is TRBV9; D ambiguous. V was cut by 0 bases and J by 4 bases, with 11 bases left in between. The CDR3 has 14 residues. Germline CDR1 is SGDLS and CDR2 is YYNGEE. As DNA, the CDR3 is TGTGCCAGCAGCGTAGGCCCAGAAGAGTACGAGCAGTACTTC. Its protein product is CASSVGPEEYEQYF. The whole variable domain, remainder taken from reference TRBV9 and TRBJ2-7, is DSGVTQTPKHLITATGQRVTLRCSPRSGDLSVYWYQQSLDQGLQFLIQYYNGEERAKGNILERFSAQQFPDLHSELNLSSLELGDSALYFCASSVGPEEYEQYFGPGTRLTVT.

The rearrangement links TRBV20-1 to TRBJ1-3, with a weak D call TRBD1 (5 bases). V was cut by 1 base and J by 16 bases, with 14 bases left in between. From germline, CDR1 is DFQATT and CDR2 SNEGSKA (reference sequence). The CDR3 contains 11 residues. The CDR3 region has the DNA TGCAGTGCTAGAGGCAGGGCCCCTCTTTATTTT. It yields the protein CSARGRAPLYF.

CDR3 DNA sequence: TGTGCCAGCAGTCCCTGGGTCCGGCCTCGTAGCAATCAGCCCCAGCATTTT. Amino acid sequence: CASSPWVRPRSNQPQHF. The chain uses TRBV27 and TRBJ1-5, with unresolved D. Germline V gives CDR1 MNHEY, CDR2 SMNVEV (reference sequence). With 5 bases removed from V and 0 bases from J, the gap between germline ends came to 17 bases. CDR3 size: 17 residues.

The chain employs TRBV19 and TRBJ1-1; D is unclear. The germline gives CDR1 LNHDA, CDR2 SQIVND (reference sequence). The CDR3 has 12 amino acids. Trimming removed 6 bases from V and 7 bases from J, with 12 bases in between. The CDR3 here is CASRPSRFEAFF. The CDR3 DNA reads TGTGCCAGTAGGCCATCCCGTTTTGAAGCTTTCTTT.

The V and J genes are TRBV5-1 and TRBJ2-2; D call uncertain. The germline V and J ends were trimmed by 0 bases and 0 bases, with 9 bases remaining between them. Germline CDR1 reads SGHRS; CDR2 reads YFSETQ. This CDR3 comprises 16 residues. Here the CDR3 reads CASSLGVNANTGELFF. As DNA, the CDR3 is TGCGCCAGCAGCTTGGGGGTTAACGCGAACACCGGGGAGCTGTTTTTT.

V gene TRBV14 combines with J gene TRBJ2-1; 10 positions agree with TRBD1. CDR1 and CDR2 from the germline V gene are SGHDN and FVKESK. This CDR3 contains 16 residues. Trimming took 0 bases from V and 6 from J; bases not matched to a gene: 5. CDR3 amino acids: CASSQDHGQGGNEQFF. The DNA for the CDR3 is TGTGCCAGCAGCCAAGATCACGGACAGGGGGGCAATGAGCAGTTCTTC.

The V and J genes are TRBV5-1 and TRBJ1-3, with TRBD1 matching over 9 bases. Trimming at V came to 1 base and at J to 1 base, leaving 9 bases not matched to a gene. CDR1 is SGHRS and CDR2 is YFSETQ in the germline V gene. CDR3 length: 18 residues. CDR3 residues: CASSLLPPGQGSGNTIYF. The CDR3, as DNA: TGCGCCAGCAGCTTGCTTCCGCCGGGACAGGGATCTGGAAACACCATATATTTT.

The V and J genes are TRBV5-1 and TRBJ2-2; a weak D match, TRBD1 (6 bases). The germline V gene encodes CDR1 SGHRS and CDR2 YFSETQ. V was cut by 6 bases and J by 9 bases, with 18 bases left in between. This CDR3 contains 14 residues. The CDR3 sequence: CASMGASAGRELFF. As DNA, the CDR3 is TGCGCCAGCATGGGGGCTTCGGCAGGGCGGGAGCTGTTTTTT.

The chain has TRBV30 and TRBJ1-1; D remains unclear. This CDR3 has 11 residues. The V end lost 2 bases, the J end lost 7 bases, and 8 bases lay between the germline ends. CDR1 and CDR2 from the germline V gene are GTSNPN and SVGIG (reference sequence). CDR3 nucleotide sequence: TGTGCCTGGAGTTCGAGGGTTGAAGCTTTCTTT. Residues: CAWSSRVEAFF.

The rearrangement joins TRBV2 to TRBJ2-7, with D possibly called TRBD1 or TRBD2 (7 bases each). With 2 bases removed from V and 6 bases from J, the gap between germline ends came to 14 bases. The CDR3 runs 14 residues. Germline CDR1 SNHLY, CDR2 FYNNEI. The DNA of the CDR3 is TGTGCCAGCAGTGAATGGGGAGGGGGCGCCGAGCAGTACTTC. Protein: CASSEWGGGAEQYF.

The chain joins TRBV7-9 to TRBJ2-3, with 7 bases identical to TRBD2. This CDR3 has 16 amino acids. Per germline, CDR1 SEHNR and CDR2 FQNEAQ (reference sequence). The V and J ends lost 5 bases and 0 bases, in that order; junction bases with no gene match: 8. The CDR3 region has the DNA TGTGCCAGCAGCGACCGGGACTACCTGAGCACAGATACGCAGTATTTT. This translates into CASSDRDYLSTDTQYF.

The rearrangement uses TRBV12-3 or TRBV12-4 and TRBJ1-1; D unclear. The V end was cut by 3 bases, the J end by 7 bases, with 9 bases between. This CDR3 contains 12 residues. The CDR3 nucleotides read TGTGCCAGCAGTTTCCGCAGAGATGAAGCTTTCTTT. Protein sequence: CASSFRRDEAFF.

The J gene is TRBJ1-2, the V gene TRBV5-6; D is undetermined. Germline CDR1 reads SGHDT; CDR2 reads YYEEEE. CDR3 length equals 18 residues. The ends were cut back, 1 base at V and 6 bases at J, with 25 bases in the middle. CDR3 nucleotides: TGTGCCAGCAGCTTGATAGGCGTCGTCGGGAGGCCCACCGATGGCTACACCTTC. This sequence encodes CASSLIGVVGRPTDGYTF.

The chain links TRBV24-1 to TRBJ1-1; the match to TRBD1 covers 8 bases. Germline CDR1 KGHDR, CDR2 SFDVKD. J gave up 6 bases and V 4 bases, and 3 bases lay outside the gene matches. The CDR3 runs to 13 residues. Written as DNA, the CDR3 is TGTGCCACCAGTGACCCAGGGGGCTCTGAAGCTTTCTTT. Its translation is CATSDPGGSEAFF.

The CDR3 DNA reads as TGCGCCAGCAGCGATTGGACACGAACTAACATTCAGTACTTC. Residues: CASSDWTRTNIQYF. V and J are TRBV5-1 and TRBJ2-4; tentative D call: TRBD1 (5 bases). Germline values: CDR1 SGHRS, CDR2 YFSETQ. This CDR3 has 14 residues. The V end lost 4 bases, the J end lost 7 bases, and 15 bases lay between the germline ends.

The V call is TRBV7-7, the J call TRBJ2-1, with 9 bases fitting TRBD2. The V segment lost 5 bases and the J segment 7 bases; nucleotides outside the gene matches: 15. This CDR3 contains 17 residues. Germline V lookup: CDR1 SSHAT, CDR2 FNYEAQ (reference sequence). CDR3 sequence: CASSPRGVAGVNNEQFF. In nucleotides, the CDR3 is TGTGCCAGCAGCCCTAGAGGGGTAGCGGGAGTAAATAATGAGCAGTTCTTC.

The chain links TRBV4-2 to TRBJ2-1; a possible D gene is TRBD2 (5 bases). The germline V gene encodes CDR1 LGHNA and CDR2 YNFKEQ. This CDR3 spans 13 amino acids. V was pared by 0 bases and J by 9 bases, with 9 bases between. The CDR3 sequence is CASSQDIAGEQFF. DNA of the CDR3: TGTGCCAGCAGCCAAGATATTGCGGGTGAGCAGTTCTTC.

The chain recombines TRBV7-9 with TRBJ2-7; unclear D gene. The V gene's germline CDR1 is SEHNR and CDR2 FQNEAQ (reference sequence). The CDR3 loop spans 16 amino acids. V lost 3 bases to trimming and J lost 2 bases, with 17 bases between them. CDR3 protein: CASSLGIVGPTYEQYF. The CDR3 DNA sequence: TGTGCCAGCAGCTTGGGAATTGTCGGACCCACCTACGAGCAGTACTTC.